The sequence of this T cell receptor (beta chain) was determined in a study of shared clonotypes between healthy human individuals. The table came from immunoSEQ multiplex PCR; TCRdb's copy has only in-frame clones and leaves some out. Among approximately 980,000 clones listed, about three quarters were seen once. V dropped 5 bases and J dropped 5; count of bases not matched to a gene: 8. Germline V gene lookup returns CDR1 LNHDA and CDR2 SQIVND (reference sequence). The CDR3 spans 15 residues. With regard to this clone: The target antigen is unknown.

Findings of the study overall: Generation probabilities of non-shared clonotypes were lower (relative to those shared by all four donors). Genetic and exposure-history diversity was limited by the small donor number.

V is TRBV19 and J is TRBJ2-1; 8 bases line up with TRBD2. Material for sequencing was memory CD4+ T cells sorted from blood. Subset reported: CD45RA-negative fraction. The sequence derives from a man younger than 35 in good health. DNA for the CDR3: TGTGCCAGTAGTGTCCTAGCGGGTAAGAACAATGAGCAGTTCTTC. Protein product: CASSVLAGKNNEQFF.